Each of the 17 T cell receptor beta chains below was sequenced from the same sample in a study of blood T cells in healthy people across ages. Sample-barcoded 5' priming and a J-beta primer mix drove a second PCR of roughly 6 to 12 cycles. TCRdb redid the calling of the 5' RACE reads with MiXCR, one entry per CDR3 protein. The table shows 800,000 to 950,000 distinct CDR3 sequences, with around 48% occurring only once. What was sequenced was blood. These receptors were obtained from a man between 25 and 39 years old in good health.

The CDR3 region has the DNA TGTGCCAGCAGCTTAGGGCCTATTGGTGGCACAGATACGCAGTATTTT. Protein sequence: CASSLGPIGGTDTQYF. The chain couples TRBV7-2 to TRBJ2-3, with D unresolved. CDR3 length equals 16 residues. With 1 base removed from V and 1 base from J, the gap between germline ends came to 12 bases. Germline loops: CDR1 SGHTA, CDR2 FQGNSA.

The J gene is TRBJ2-7, the V gene TRBV12-3 or TRBV12-4, with D maybe TRBD1 (5 bases). The CDR3 has 12 amino acids. Between the trimmed V and J ends, which lost 7 bases and 5 bases, there was a span of 12 bases. This CDR3 is CASTYGADEQYF. CDR3 DNA sequence: TGTGCCAGCACCTATGGGGCGGACGAGCAGTACTTC.

Only a few counts were recorded for this clonotype. The genes are TRBV4-2 and TRBJ2-1; TRBD2 matches 7 bases. The CDR3 runs 13 residues. Germline V gene data show CDR1 as LGHNA and CDR2 as YNFKEQ. Trimming cost V 1 base and J 7 bases; bases outside gene matches: 1. The chain's CDR3 is CASSQGGGNEQFF. As DNA, the CDR3 is TGTGCCAGCAGCCAAGGGGGGGGAAATGAGCAGTTCTTC.

V gene TRBV4-2 combines with J gene TRBJ1-3; D remains unclear. V was shortened by 0 bases and J by 4 bases, with 16 bases between the two germline ends. There are 17 residues in the CDR3. Germline lookup yields CDR1 LGHNA and CDR2 YNFKEQ. CDR3 coding DNA: TGTGCCAGCAGCCAAGATCCCCCTCCAGGTCGGGGAAACACCATATATTTT. This translates into CASSQDPPPGRGNTIYF.

This clonotype was seen a few times. The J gene is TRBJ1-1, the V gene TRBV5-1, with D uncertain. The CDR3 contains 12 residues. Trimming left V 0 bases short and J 11 bases short, with 11 bases between. CDR1 is SGHRS and CDR2 is YFSETQ in the germline V gene. The DNA of the CDR3 is TGCGCCAGCAGCTTGGAGACCAGGCGCGCTTTCTTT. Amino acids: CASSLETRRAFF.

This clonotype was seen just once. One end of the junction varies from germline; a read error may be responsible. The CDR3 reads CTSSWEGVRFLDEQFF. The CDR3, as DNA: TGTACCAGCAGTTGGGAGGGAGTCAGATTTTTGGATGAGCAGTTCTTC. The chain has TRBV28 and TRBJ2-1, with 7 bases identical to TRBD2. Germline CDR1 and CDR2: MDHEN and SYDVKM. The length of the CDR3 is 16 residues. Variable domain in full (rest from reference TRBV28 and TRBJ2-1): DVKVTQSSRYLVKRTGEKVFLECVQDMDHENMFWYRQDPGLGLRLIYFSYDVKMKEKGDIPEGYSVSREKKERFSLILESASTNQTSMYLCTSSWEGVRFLDEQFFGPGTRLTVL.

This clonotype showed up just a few times. This chain links TRBV27 with TRBJ1-2, with 9 bases identical to TRBD1. The CDR3 is 13 amino acids. The V gene's germline CDR1 is MNHEY and CDR2 SMNVEV (reference sequence). V lost 6 bases, J lost 8 bases, and 7 bases stayed unmatched. CDR3 region: CASSHTGGNGYTF. CDR3 coding DNA: TGTGCCAGCAGCCACACAGGGGGCAACGGCTACACCTTC.

This chain connects TRBV25-1 to TRBJ2-7, with D unclear. CDR1 is MGHDK, CDR2 SYGVNS, per germline. This CDR3 is 10 amino acids long. V was clipped by 8 bases and J by 1 base, with 3 bases between them. The chain's CDR3 is CASPSYEQYF. The CDR3 nucleotides read TGTGCCAGCCCGTCCTACGAGCAGTACTTC.

V gene TRBV4-1 combines with J gene TRBJ2-5; possibly TRBD1 for D (5 bases). CDR1 is MGHRA, CDR2 YSYEKL, per germline. V was trimmed by 1 base and J by 0 bases, leaving 6 bases between them. The CDR3 sequence is 14 residues long. Written as DNA, the CDR3 is TGCGCCAGCAGCCAAGTAGGGGACCAAGAGACCCAGTACTTC. Encoded protein: CASSQVGDQETQYF.

This clonotype was detected once. This chain uses TRBV7-9 with TRBJ2-1; 10 bases agree with TRBD2. Germline CDR1 is SEHNR and CDR2 is FQNEAQ (reference sequence). The CDR3 consists of 16 residues. The V gene end was trimmed by 1 base and the J gene end by 4 bases; junction bases not matched to a gene: 4. The CDR3 sequence is CASSLVGTSEYNEQFF. CDR3 bases: TGTGCCAGCAGCTTAGTTGGGACTAGCGAGTACAATGAGCAGTTCTTC.

This clonotype was observed a few times. The J gene is TRBJ2-4, the V gene TRBV14, with D unresolved. V was cut by 4 bases and J by 8 bases, with 12 bases left in between. Germline CDR1 and CDR2: SGHDN and FVKESK. The CDR3 consists of 13 residues. The DNA of the CDR3 is TGTGCCAGCAGCCTCATCAAGGGTGACATTCAGTACTTC. It encodes CASSLIKGDIQYF. Together with reference TRBV14 and TRBJ2-4, the CDR3 gives the full variable domain: EAGVTQFPSHSVIEKGQTVTLRCDPISGHDNLYWYRRVMGKEIKFLLHFVKESKQDESGMPNNRFLAERTGGTYSTLKVQPAELEDSGVYFCASSLIKGDIQYFGAGTRLSVL.

This clonotype showed up just a few times. The J gene is TRBJ2-5, the V gene TRBV12-3 or TRBV12-4; D is possibly TRBD1 or TRBD2 (6 bases each). The CDR3 runs to 15 residues. V was cut by 6 bases and J by 4 bases, with 18 bases left in between. The CDR3 protein is CASSHWGAGSETQYF. In DNA, the CDR3 is TGTGCCAGCAGCCACTGGGGGGCTGGTTCAGAGACCCAGTACTTC.

The table lists this clonotype with a few counts. The chain joins TRBV6-1 to TRBJ2-1, with 7 positions matching TRBD1. The CDR3 totals 15 residues. Trimming took 6 bases from V and 3 from J; bases not matched to a gene: 8. Germline lookup yields CDR1 MNHNS and CDR2 SASEGT. This chain's CDR3 is CASSSRDRSYNEQFF. In DNA, the CDR3 is TGTGCCAGCAGCTCCCGGGACAGAAGCTACAATGAGCAGTTCTTC.

The chain uses TRBV12-3 or TRBV12-4 and TRBJ1-2; D unclear. This CDR3 has 13 residues. Trimming removed 6 bases at V and 1 base at J, with 9 bases between. CDR3 sequence: CASSTRLNYGYTF. CDR3 in DNA: TGTGCCAGCAGCACCCGGCTTAACTATGGCTACACCTTC.

This chain links TRBV3-1 with TRBJ1-3; D is unresolved. The CDR3 is 13 residues long. V was shortened by 0 bases and J by 7 bases, with 7 bases between the two germline ends. CDR1 is LGHDT, CDR2 YNNKEL, per germline (reference sequence). The CDR3 protein is CASSQEQWNTIYF. CDR3 coding DNA: TGTGCCAGCAGCCAAGAACAATGGAACACCATATATTTT.

As regards this clonotype: A much larger clone differs by one base, so this may be a read error. This sequence joins TRBV2 and TRBJ2-1; 12 bases agree with TRBD1. CDR3 length: 15 residues. Germline V gene sequence: CDR1 SNHLY, CDR2 FYNNEI. The trim removed 10 bases at V and 8 bases at J, leaving 12 bases unmatched. The CDR3 DNA reads as TGTGCCATCAGACCCGGGACAGGGGGCCCGGATGAGCAGTTCTTC. Its protein is CAIRPGTGGPDEQFF.

The V call is TRBV6-1, the J call TRBJ1-6; TRBD1 agrees at 8 bases. The CDR3 has 12 residues. CDR1 and CDR2 (germline): MNHNS, SASEGT. J gave up 10 bases and V 8 bases, and 4 bases lay outside the gene matches. The CDR3 sequence is CASFQGASPLHF. In nucleotides, the CDR3 is TGTGCCAGCTTCCAGGGGGCCTCACCCCTCCACTTT.